This record looks at one T cell receptor beta chain sequence and its context. Its specificity is unknown. PCR used 60 Vbeta primers and 13 Jbeta primers. Original processing notes: Around 11 million shared chains were among around 78 million unique TCR beta chains counted in a later analysis. The repertoire was sequenced with immunoSEQ multiplex PCR; TCRdb's copy has only in-frame clones and lacks some. The DNA was the basis for D and trimming; V, J and clone size are from that table. The repertoire holds 150,000 to 200,000 clones, roughly 79% seen once, with about 1.3% in the top ten. V gave up 6 bases and J gave up 4 bases, with 17 bases separating them. The CDR3 runs 15 residues. CDR1 and CDR2 from the germline V gene are LNHDA and SQIVND (reference sequence). This entry belongs to a study of cytomegalovirus exposure and HLA in healthy donors. Whole-study findings and limits: The CMV antigen specificity of a few CMV-associated chains was confirmed through in vitro analysis. Associated with cytomegalovirus, according to the listing, were 164 TCR beta chains.

The sequence came from a woman aged 50 to 60 in good health and CMV-seronegative. The chain uses TRBV19 and TRBJ2-3; D perhaps matches TRBD1 (6 bases). Sequencing was performed on PBMCs. DNA for the CDR3: TGTGCCAGTAGCCCCCTCTTTTCAGGGGCAGATACGCAGTATTTT. Its translation is CASSPLFSGADTQYF.